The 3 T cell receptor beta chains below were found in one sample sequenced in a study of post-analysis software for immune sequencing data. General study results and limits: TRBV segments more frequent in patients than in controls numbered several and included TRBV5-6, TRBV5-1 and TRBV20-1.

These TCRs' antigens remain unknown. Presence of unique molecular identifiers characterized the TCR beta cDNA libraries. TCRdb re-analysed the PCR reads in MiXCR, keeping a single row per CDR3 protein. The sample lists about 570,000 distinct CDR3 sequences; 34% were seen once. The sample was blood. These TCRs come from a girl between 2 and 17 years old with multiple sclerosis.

DNA for the CDR3: TGCGCCAGCAGCTTGGGAATAGCGGGGGGTCTTAATGAGCAGTTCTTC. It specifies CASSLGIAGGLNEQFF. The chain couples TRBV5-1 to TRBJ2-1; TRBD2 agrees at 10 bases. This CDR3 region has 16 residues. With 0 bases clipped from V and 7 bases from J, the junction kept 7 bases outside the gene matches. Germline lookup yields CDR1 SGHRS and CDR2 YFSETQ.

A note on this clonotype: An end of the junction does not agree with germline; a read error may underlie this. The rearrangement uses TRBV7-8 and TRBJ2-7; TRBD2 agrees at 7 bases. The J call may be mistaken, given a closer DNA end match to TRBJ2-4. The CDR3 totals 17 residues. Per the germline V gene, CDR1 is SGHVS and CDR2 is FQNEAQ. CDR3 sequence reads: CAGSLEYGGGGKNIQYF. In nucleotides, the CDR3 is TGTGCCGGCAGCTTAGAGTACGGTGGGGGGGGCAAAAACATTCAGTACTTC.

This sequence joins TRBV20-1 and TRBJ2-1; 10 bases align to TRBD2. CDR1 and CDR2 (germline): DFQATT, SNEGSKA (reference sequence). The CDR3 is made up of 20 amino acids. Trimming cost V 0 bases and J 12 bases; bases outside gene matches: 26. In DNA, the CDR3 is TGCAGTGCTAGAGATTTGCCCCGCCCCCTAGCGGGGGAGCAGCGTGGAGTGCAGTTCTTC. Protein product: CSARDLPRPLAGEQRGVQFF.